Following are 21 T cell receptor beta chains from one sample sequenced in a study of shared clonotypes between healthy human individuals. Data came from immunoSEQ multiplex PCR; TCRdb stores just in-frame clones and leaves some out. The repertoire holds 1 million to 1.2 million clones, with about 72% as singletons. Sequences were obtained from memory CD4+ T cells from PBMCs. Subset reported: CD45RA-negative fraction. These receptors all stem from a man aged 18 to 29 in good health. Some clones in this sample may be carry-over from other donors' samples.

CDR3 protein: CASSTSRSWDTQYF. The DNA of the CDR3 is TGTGCCAGCAGCACTAGCCGTAGTTGGGATACGCAGTATTTT. The chain has TRBV7-2 and TRBJ2-3; D possibly corresponds to TRBD2 (6 bases). The V gene's germline CDR1 is SGHTA and CDR2 FQGNSA. Trimming removed 5 bases at V and 6 bases at J, with 15 bases between. This CDR3 spans 14 amino acids. Looking up the rest from reference TRBV7-2 and TRBJ2-3 gives the full variable domain: GAGVSQSPSNKVTEKGKDVELRCDPISGHTALYWYRQSLGQGLEFLIYFQGNSAPDKSGLPSDRFSAERTGGSVSTLTIQRTQQEDSAVYLCASSTSRSWDTQYFGPGTRLTVL.

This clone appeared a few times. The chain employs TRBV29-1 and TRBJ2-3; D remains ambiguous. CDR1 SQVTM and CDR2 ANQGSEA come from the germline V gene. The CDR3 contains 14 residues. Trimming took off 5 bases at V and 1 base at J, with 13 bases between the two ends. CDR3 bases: TGCAGCGTTTCTCCGATCCGTGGCACAGATACGCAGTATTTT. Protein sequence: CSVSPIRGTDTQYF.

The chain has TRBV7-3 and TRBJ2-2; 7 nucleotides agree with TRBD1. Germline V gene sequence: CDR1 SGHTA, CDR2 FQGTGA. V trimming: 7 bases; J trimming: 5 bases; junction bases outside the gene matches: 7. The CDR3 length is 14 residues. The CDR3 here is CASKRGGHTGELFF. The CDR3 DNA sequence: TGTGCCAGCAAGAGAGGGGGCCATACCGGGGAGCTGTTTTTT. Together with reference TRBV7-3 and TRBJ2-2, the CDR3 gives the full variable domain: GAGVSQTPSNKVTEKGKYVELRCDPISGHTALYWYRQSLGQGPEFLIYFQGTGAADDSGLPNDRFFAVRPEGSVSTLKIQRTERGDSAVYLCASKRGGHTGELFFGEGSRLTVL.

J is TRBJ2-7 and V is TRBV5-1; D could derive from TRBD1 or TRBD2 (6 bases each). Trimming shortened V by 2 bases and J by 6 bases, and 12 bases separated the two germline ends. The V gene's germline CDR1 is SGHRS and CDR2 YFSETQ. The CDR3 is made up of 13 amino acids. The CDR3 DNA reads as TGCGCCAGCAGCTTTAACAGGGAGGCCGAGCAGTACTTC. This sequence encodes CASSFNREAEQYF.

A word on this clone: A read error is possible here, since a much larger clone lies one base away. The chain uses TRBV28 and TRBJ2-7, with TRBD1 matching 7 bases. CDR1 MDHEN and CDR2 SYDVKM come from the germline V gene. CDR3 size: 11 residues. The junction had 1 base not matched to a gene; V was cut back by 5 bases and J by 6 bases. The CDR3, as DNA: TGTGCCAGCAGTAACAGGGGCGAGCAGTACTTC. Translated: CASSNRGEQYF.

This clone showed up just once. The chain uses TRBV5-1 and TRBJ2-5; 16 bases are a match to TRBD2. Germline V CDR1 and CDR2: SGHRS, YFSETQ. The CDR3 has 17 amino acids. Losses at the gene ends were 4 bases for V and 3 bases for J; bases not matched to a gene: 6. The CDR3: CASSVGLAGGMEETQYF. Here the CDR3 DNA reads TGCGCCAGCAGCGTGGGACTAGCGGGAGGGATGGAAGAGACCCAGTACTTC. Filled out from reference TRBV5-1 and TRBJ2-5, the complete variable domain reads KAGVTQTPRYLIKTRGQQVTLSCSPISGHRSVSWYQQTPGQGLQFLFEYFSETQRNKGNFPGRFSGRQFSNSRSEMNVSTLELGDSALYLCASSVGLAGGMEETQYFGPGTRLLVL.

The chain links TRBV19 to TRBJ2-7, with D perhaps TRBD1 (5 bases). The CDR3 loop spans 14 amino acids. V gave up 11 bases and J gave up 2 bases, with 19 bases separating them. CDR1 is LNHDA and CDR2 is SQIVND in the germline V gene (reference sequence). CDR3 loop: CALRLGQTPYEQYF. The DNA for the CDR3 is TGTGCCCTCAGGCTGGGGCAGACTCCCTACGAGCAGTACTTC.

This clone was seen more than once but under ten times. The CDR3 reads CASSTGLGQFF. The CDR3 DNA follows: TGTGCCAGCAGCACCGGACTAGGGCAGTTCTTC. The rearrangement uses TRBV11-2 and TRBJ2-1, with 7 bases that match TRBD2. Germline assignment: CDR1 SGHAT and CDR2 FQNNGV. Unmatched junction bases numbered 4, after V lost 5 bases and J lost 12 bases. The CDR3 consists of 11 residues.

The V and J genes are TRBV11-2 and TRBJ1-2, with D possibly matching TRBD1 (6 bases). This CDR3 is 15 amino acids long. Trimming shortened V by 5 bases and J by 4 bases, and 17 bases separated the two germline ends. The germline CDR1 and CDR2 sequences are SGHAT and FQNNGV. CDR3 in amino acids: CASSVSGDTRYGYTF. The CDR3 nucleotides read TGTGCCAGCAGCGTGAGCGGGGACACGCGCTATGGCTACACCTTC. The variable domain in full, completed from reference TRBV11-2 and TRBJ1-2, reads EAGVAQSPRYKIIEKRQSVAFWCNPISGHATLYWYQQILGQGPKLLIQFQNNGVVDDSQLPKDRFSAERLKGVDSTLKIQPAKLEDSAVYLCASSVSGDTRYGYTFGSGTRLTVV.

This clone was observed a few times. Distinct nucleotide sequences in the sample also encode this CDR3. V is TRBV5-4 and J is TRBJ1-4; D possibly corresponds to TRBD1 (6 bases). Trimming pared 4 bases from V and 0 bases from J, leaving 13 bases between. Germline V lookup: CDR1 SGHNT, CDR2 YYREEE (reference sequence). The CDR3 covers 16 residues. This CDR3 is CASSPGAGATNEKLFF. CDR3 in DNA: TGTGCCAGCAGCCCAGGGGCGGGGGCAACTAATGAAAAACTGTTTTTT.

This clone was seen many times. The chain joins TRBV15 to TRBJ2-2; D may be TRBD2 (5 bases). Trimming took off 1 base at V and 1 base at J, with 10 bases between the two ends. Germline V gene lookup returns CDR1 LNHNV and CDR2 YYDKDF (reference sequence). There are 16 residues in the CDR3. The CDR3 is CATSRGLRENTGELFF. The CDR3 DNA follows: TGTGCCACCAGCAGAGGATTGAGGGAGAACACCGGGGAGCTGTTTTTT.

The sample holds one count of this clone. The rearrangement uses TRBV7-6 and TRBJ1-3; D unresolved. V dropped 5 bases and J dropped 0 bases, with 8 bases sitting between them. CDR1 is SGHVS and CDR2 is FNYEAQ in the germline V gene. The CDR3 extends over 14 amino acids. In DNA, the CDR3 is TGTGCCAGCAGCCTGGGGTTCTCTGGAAACACCATATATTTT. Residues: CASSLGFSGNTIYF.

CDR3 coding DNA: TGTGCCAGCAGCTCCGGTAGCAATCAGCCCCAGCATTTT. It encodes CASSSGSNQPQHF. The V call is TRBV28, the J call TRBJ1-5, with unresolved D. V lost 6 bases, J lost 0 bases, and 6 bases lay in between. CDR1 is MDHEN, CDR2 SYDVKM, per germline. The CDR3 runs 13 residues.

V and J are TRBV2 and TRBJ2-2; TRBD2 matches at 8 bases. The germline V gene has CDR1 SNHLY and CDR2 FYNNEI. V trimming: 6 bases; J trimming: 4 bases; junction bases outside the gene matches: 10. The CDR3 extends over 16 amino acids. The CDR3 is CASRDGRAVFTGELFF. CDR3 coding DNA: TGTGCCAGCAGGGACGGGAGGGCCGTATTCACCGGGGAGCTGTTTTTT.

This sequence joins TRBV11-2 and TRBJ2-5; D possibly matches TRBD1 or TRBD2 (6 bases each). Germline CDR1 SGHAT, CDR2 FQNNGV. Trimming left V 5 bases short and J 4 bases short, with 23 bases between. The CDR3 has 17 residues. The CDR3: CASSISGRGARGETQYF. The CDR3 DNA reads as TGTGCCAGCAGCATCTCAGGAAGGGGGGCTAGAGGAGAGACCCAGTACTTC.

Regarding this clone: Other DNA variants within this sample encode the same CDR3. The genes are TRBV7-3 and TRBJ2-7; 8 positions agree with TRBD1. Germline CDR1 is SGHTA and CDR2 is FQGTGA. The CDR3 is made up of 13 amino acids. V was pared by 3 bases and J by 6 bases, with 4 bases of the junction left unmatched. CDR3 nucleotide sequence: TGTGCCAGCAGCTTCGGACAGGGAGGCGAGCAGTACTTC. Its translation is CASSFGQGGEQYF.

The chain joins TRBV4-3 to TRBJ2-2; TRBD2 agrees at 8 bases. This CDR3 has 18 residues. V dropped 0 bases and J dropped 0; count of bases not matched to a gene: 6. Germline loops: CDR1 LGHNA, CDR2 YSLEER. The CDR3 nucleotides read TGCGCCAGCAGCCAAGAAATCCCGACTAGCGCGAACACCGGGGAGCTGTTTTTT. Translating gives CASSQEIPTSANTGELFF.

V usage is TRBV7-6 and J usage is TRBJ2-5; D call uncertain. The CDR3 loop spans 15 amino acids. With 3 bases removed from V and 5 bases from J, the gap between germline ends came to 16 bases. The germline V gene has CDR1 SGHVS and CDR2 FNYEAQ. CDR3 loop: CASSLTGWRLETQYF. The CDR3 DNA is TGTGCCAGCAGCTTGACGGGTTGGAGATTGGAGACCCAGTACTTC.

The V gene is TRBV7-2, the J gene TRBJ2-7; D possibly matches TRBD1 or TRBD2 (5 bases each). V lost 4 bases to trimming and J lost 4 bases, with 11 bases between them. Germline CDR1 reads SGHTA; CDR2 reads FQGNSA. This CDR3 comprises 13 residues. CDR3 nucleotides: TGTGCCAGCAGCTCACCGGGACGGTACGAGCAGTACTTC. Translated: CASSSPGRYEQYF.

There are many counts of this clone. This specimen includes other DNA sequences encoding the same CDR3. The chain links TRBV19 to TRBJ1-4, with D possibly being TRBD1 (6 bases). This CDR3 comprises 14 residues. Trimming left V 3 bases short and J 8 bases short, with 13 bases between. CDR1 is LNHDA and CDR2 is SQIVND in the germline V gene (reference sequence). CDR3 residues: CASSIGGIREKLFF. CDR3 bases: TGTGCCAGTAGTATCGGGGGCATAAGAGAAAAACTGTTTTTT.

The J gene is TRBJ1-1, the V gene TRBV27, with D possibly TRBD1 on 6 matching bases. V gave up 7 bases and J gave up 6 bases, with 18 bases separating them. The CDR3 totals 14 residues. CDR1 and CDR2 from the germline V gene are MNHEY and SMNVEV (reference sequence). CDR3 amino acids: CASTRGGGGAEAFF. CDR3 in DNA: TGTGCCAGCACGAGGGGAGGGGGGGGTGCTGAAGCTTTCTTT.